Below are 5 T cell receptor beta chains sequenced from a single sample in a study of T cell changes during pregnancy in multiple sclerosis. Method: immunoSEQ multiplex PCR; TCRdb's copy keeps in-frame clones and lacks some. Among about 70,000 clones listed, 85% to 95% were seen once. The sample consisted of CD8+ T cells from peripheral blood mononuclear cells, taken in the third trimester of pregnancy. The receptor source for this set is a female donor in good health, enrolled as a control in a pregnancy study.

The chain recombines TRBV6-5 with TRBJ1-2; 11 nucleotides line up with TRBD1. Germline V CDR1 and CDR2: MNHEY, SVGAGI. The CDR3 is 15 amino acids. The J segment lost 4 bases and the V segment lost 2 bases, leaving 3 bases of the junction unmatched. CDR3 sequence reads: CASSYGQGAVYGYTF. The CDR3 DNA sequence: TGTGCCAGCAGTTACGGACAGGGGGCTGTCTATGGCTACACCTTC.

In DNA form, the CDR3 reads TGTGCCAGCAGTTCCGAAGCAGGGGGTGGCTACACCTTC. Translating it yields CASSSEAGGGYTF. The V call is TRBV6-5, the J call TRBJ1-2; 7 bases fit TRBD1. V dropped 4 bases and J dropped 7; count of bases not matched to a gene: 6. This CDR3 is 13 amino acids long. CDR1 is MNHEY and CDR2 is SVGAGI in the germline V gene.

Here the CDR3 DNA reads TGCGCCAGCAGCCAAGGGGTAAGACAGGGTCAATACGAGCAGTACTTC. Amino acids: CASSQGVRQGQYEQYF. The chain couples TRBV4-1 to TRBJ2-7; 7 bases line up with TRBD1. The V gene end was trimmed by 1 base and the J gene end by 4 bases; junction bases not matched to a gene: 10. The CDR3 contains 16 residues. Germline V gives CDR1 MGHRA, CDR2 YSYEKL.

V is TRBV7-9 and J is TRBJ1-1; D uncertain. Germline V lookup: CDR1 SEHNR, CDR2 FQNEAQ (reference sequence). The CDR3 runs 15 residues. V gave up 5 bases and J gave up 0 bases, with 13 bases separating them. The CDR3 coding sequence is TGTGCCAGCAGCGGTAGACAAGACATGAACACTGAAGCTTTCTTT. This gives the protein CASSGRQDMNTEAFF.

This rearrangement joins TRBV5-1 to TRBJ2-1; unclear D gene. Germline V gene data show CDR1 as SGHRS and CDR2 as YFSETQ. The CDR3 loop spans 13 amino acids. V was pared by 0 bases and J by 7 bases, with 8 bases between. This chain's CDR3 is CASSLDLGNEQFF. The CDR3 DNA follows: TGCGCCAGCAGCTTGGATCTAGGAAATGAGCAGTTCTTC.